These T cell receptor beta chains were read from a single sample in a study of beta chain features in type 1 diabetes. Using immunoSEQ multiplex PCR, the repertoire was profiled, and TCRdb retains in-frame clones only, with some absent. Here the sample spans 30,000 to 45,000 clones, around 60% being singletons. The sample comprised Tregs from blood. Receptors were obtained from a woman in her thirties in good health. CDR3s include the opening cysteine and the closing phenylalanine or tryptophan. D genes are given only for firm matches. Size tells how often a clone was seen (once, few, many) or the class of an expanded clone, and some rows leave it out.

j_gene: TRBJ2-1; abundance: -; d_gene: TRBD2; v_gene: TRBV28; CDR3aa: CASTLIGGSSYNEQFF; CDR3nt: TGTGCCAGCACCCTTATCGGGGGGAGCTCCTACAATGAGCAGTTCTTC
j_gene: TRBJ2-1; abundance: -; d_gene: TRBD2; v_gene: TRBV7-2; CDR3aa: CASSYGTSRNNEQFF; CDR3nt: TGTGCCAGCAGCTACGGGACTAGCCGAAACAATGAGCAGTTCTTC
j_gene: TRBJ2-2; abundance: -; d_gene: TRBD2; v_gene: TRBV9; CDR3aa: CASSAGRGGAGELFF; CDR3nt: TGTGCCAGCAGCGCCGGGAGGGGTGGCGCCGGGGAGCTGTTTTTT
j_gene: TRBJ1-1; abundance: -; d_gene: -; v_gene: TRBV10-3; CDR3aa: CAIGPGQRYTEAFF; CDR3nt: TGTGCCATCGGACCGGGACAACGATACACTGAAGCTTTCTTT
j_gene: TRBJ2-4; abundance: once; d_gene: TRBD1; v_gene: TRBV7-3; CDR3aa: CASSLTSGTGQNIQYF; CDR3nt: TGTGCCAGCAGCTTAACCAGCGGGACAGGGCAAAACATTCAGTACTTC
j_gene: TRBJ2-7; abundance: -; d_gene: -; v_gene: TRBV7-8; CDR3aa: CASSRRGRGQPGLEAYEQYF; CDR3nt: TGTGCCAGCAGCCGGAGGGGTAGGGGACAGCCGGGACTAGAGGCCTACGAGCAGTACTTC
j_gene: TRBJ2-5; abundance: -; d_gene: -; v_gene: TRBV11-2; CDR3aa: CASSLPDQETQYF; CDR3nt: TGTGCCAGCAGCTTACCGGACCAAGAGACCCAGTACTTC
j_gene: TRBJ2-7; abundance: -; d_gene: TRBD2; v_gene: TRBV4-3; CDR3aa: CASSKSGTSGSYEQYF; CDR3nt: TGCGCCAGCAGCAAGTCCGGGACTAGCGGATCCTACGAGCAGTACTTC
j_gene: TRBJ2-7; abundance: -; d_gene: -; v_gene: TRBV4-3; CDR3aa: CASSQTDRFPEQYF; CDR3nt: TGCGCCAGCAGCCAAACCGACAGGTTTCCCGAGCAGTACTTC
j_gene: TRBJ2-7; abundance: -; d_gene: TRBD2; v_gene: TRBV7-2; CDR3aa: CASSLRTSGAYEQYF; CDR3nt: TGTGCCAGCAGCTTAAGGACTAGCGGGGCCTACGAGCAGTACTTC
j_gene: TRBJ2-1; abundance: -; d_gene: TRBD2; v_gene: TRBV7-3; CDR3aa: CASSLGLAGGFEQFF; CDR3nt: TGTGCCAGCAGCTTAGGGTTAGCGGGAGGTTTTGAGCAGTTCTTC
j_gene: TRBJ2-1; abundance: -; d_gene: TRBD2; v_gene: TRBV9; CDR3aa: CASSTGTSGFYNEQFF; CDR3nt: TGTGCCAGCAGCACCGGGACTAGCGGGTTTTACAATGAGCAGTTCTTC
j_gene: TRBJ1-5; abundance: -; d_gene: -; v_gene: TRBV11-2; CDR3aa: CASSPGGGGNQPQHF; CDR3nt: TGTGCCAGCAGCCCTGGCGGGGGTGGGAATCAGCCCCAGCATTTT
j_gene: TRBJ1-5; abundance: -; d_gene: -; v_gene: TRBV28; CDR3aa: CASSLGGRNQPQHF; CDR3nt: TGTGCCAGCAGTTTAGGAGGGCGCAATCAGCCCCAGCATTTT
j_gene: TRBJ2-2; abundance: few; d_gene: TRBD2; v_gene: TRBV5-1; CDR3aa: CATGTSGSFTGELFF; CDR3nt: TGCGCCACCGGGACTAGCGGGAGTTTTACCGGGGAGCTGTTTTTT
j_gene: TRBJ2-7; abundance: -; d_gene: TRBD2; v_gene: TRBV7-9; CDR3aa: CASSLFGLAGVYEQYF; CDR3nt: TGTGCCAGCAGCTTATTCGGACTAGCGGGAGTCTACGAGCAGTACTTC
j_gene: TRBJ2-1; abundance: -; d_gene: TRBD2; v_gene: TRBV5-1; CDR3aa: CASSFLASGSNEQFF; CDR3nt: TGCGCCAGCAGCTTCTTGGCTAGCGGTTCCAATGAGCAGTTCTTC
j_gene: TRBJ2-1; abundance: few; d_gene: TRBD2; v_gene: TRBV11-2; CDR3aa: CASSSTGTSGSYNEQFF; CDR3nt: TGTGCCAGCAGCTCAACGGGGACTAGCGGCTCCTACAATGAGCAGTTCTTC
j_gene: TRBJ2-3; abundance: -; d_gene: TRBD2; v_gene: TRBV7-7; CDR3aa: CASSLGAGGPGDTQYF; CDR3nt: TGTGCTAGCAGCTTAGGAGCGGGAGGGCCAGGAGATACGCAGTATTTT
j_gene: TRBJ1-6; abundance: -; d_gene: TRBD1; v_gene: TRBV18; CDR3aa: CASSTGDNSPLHF; CDR3nt: TGTGCCAGCTCGACAGGGGATAATTCACCCCTCCACTTT
j_gene: TRBJ2-1; abundance: -; d_gene: TRBD1; v_gene: TRBV12-5; CDR3aa: CASALTGGSYNEQFF; CDR3nt: TGTGCTAGTGCCTTGACAGGGGGATCCTACAATGAGCAGTTCTTC
j_gene: TRBJ2-7; abundance: few; d_gene: -; v_gene: TRBV7-8; CDR3aa: CASSSTRDTSYEQYF; CDR3nt: TGTGCCAGCAGCTCGACCCGGGACACCTCCTACGAGCAGTACTTC
j_gene: TRBJ2-7; abundance: -; d_gene: TRBD2; v_gene: TRBV7-8; CDR3aa: CASSPTGLAGISYEQYF; CDR3nt: TGTGCCAGCAGCCCAACAGGACTAGCGGGTATTTCCTACGAGCAGTACTTC
j_gene: TRBJ2-5; abundance: once; d_gene: TRBD1; v_gene: TRBV28; CDR3aa: CASSTTGGPKTQYF; CDR3nt: TGTGCCAGCAGTACTACAGGGGGCCCGAAGACCCAGTACTTC
j_gene: TRBJ2-1; abundance: -; d_gene: TRBD2; v_gene: TRBV18; CDR3aa: CASSSLGRASNEQFF; CDR3nt: TGTGCCAGCTCAAGTCTAGGGAGGGCCTCAAATGAGCAGTTCTTC
j_gene: TRBJ2-7; abundance: -; d_gene: TRBD2; v_gene: TRBV28; CDR3aa: CASRVAGGIAYEQYF; CDR3nt: TGTGCCAGCAGGGTGGCGGGAGGGATCGCCTACGAGCAGTACTTC